This is a list of T cell receptor beta chains from one sample in a study of T cells in Graves' hyperthyroidism and ophthalmopathy. TCRdb re-analysed the multiplex PCR reads in MiXCR, keeping a single row per CDR3 protein. The sample shows hundreds of thousands of distinct CDR3 sequences, roughly 13% of them seen only once. The sequenced material came from blood. These receptors originate from a woman aged 25 to 39 with Graves' hyperthyroidism that later progressed to Graves' ophthalmopathy. CDR3s include the opening cysteine and the closing phenylalanine or tryptophan. D genes are given only for firm matches. Expanded clones are given a class, and other clones once, few, many or no size at all.

V gene	D gene	J gene	clone size	CDR3 protein	CDR3 DNA
TRBV6-1	-	TRBJ2-1	many	CASTADGNEQFF	TGTGCCAGCACCGCGGATGGTAATGAGCAGTTCTTC
TRBV28	-	TRBJ2-7	-	CASETYEQYF	TGTGCCAGCGAAACCTACGAGCAGTACTTC
TRBV30	TRBD2	TRBJ2-1	many	CAWISGTKPNNEQFF	TGTGCCTGGATTAGCGGGACAAAACCTAACAATGAGCAGTTCTTC
TRBV30	TRBD1	TRBJ1-1	many	CAWSLGTGDTEAFF	TGTGCCTGGAGTCTGGGGACAGGGGACACTGAAGCTTTCTTT
TRBV30	-	TRBJ2-7	many	CAWSSSDYEQYF	TGTGCCTGGAGTTCGTCTGACTACGAGCAGTACTTC
TRBV2	-	TRBJ2-1	many	CASSAGNADEQFF	TGTGCCAGCAGTGCTGGGAACGCGGATGAGCAGTTCTTC
TRBV6-1	-	TRBJ2-6	-	CASSSRVSGANALTF	TGTGCCAGCAGCTCAAGGGTCTCTGGGGCCAACGCCCTGACTTTC
TRBV4-1	-	TRBJ1-1	-	CASSARDMAEAFF	TGCGCCAGCAGCGCCCGGGACATGGCTGAAGCTTTCTTT
TRBV18	-	TRBJ2-4	many	CASSPPSTPKNIQYF	TGTGCCAGCTCACCACCGTCGACACCCAAAAACATTCAGTACTTC
TRBV7-8	-	TRBJ2-3	many	CASSLLGQSDTQYF	TGTGCCAGCAGCTTGCTTGGACAGTCAGATACGCAGTATTTT
TRBV19	-	TRBJ1-1	many	CASSILTENTEAFF	TGTGCCAGTAGTATACTAACAGAGAACACTGAAGCTTTCTTT
TRBV24-1	TRBD2	TRBJ2-5	many	CATSETSGKQETQYF	TGTGCCACCAGTGAAACTAGCGGGAAGCAAGAGACCCAGTACTTC
TRBV2	TRBD2	TRBJ2-7	many	CASRLAGGPSYEQYF	TGTGCCAGCCGCCTAGCGGGTGGTCCCTCCTACGAGCAGTACTTC
TRBV29-1	TRBD1	TRBJ1-1	few	CSYRTGGTEAFF	TGCAGTTACCGAACAGGGGGCACTGAAGCTTTCTTT
TRBV12-3/TRBV12-4	-	TRBJ1-1	many	CASSGMPNTEAFF	TGTGCCAGCAGCGGAATGCCGAACACTGAAGCTTTCTTT
TRBV15	TRBD2	TRBJ2-3	few	CATSRAGGPTDTQYF	TGTGCCACCAGCAGAGCGGGAGGGCCCACAGATACGCAGTATTTT
TRBV19	-	TRBJ2-5	many	CASSITTRETQYF	TGTGCCAGTAGTATCACCACTCGGGAGACCCAGTACTTC
TRBV7-3	-	TRBJ2-1	few	CASSLDPSYNEQFF	TGTGCCAGCAGCTTGGATCCGTCCTACAATGAGCAGTTCTTC
TRBV28	TRBD1	TRBJ2-1	many	CASSPRPGQGPYNEQFF	TGTGCCAGCAGTCCTCGACCCGGACAGGGCCCCTACAATGAGCAGTTCTTC
TRBV7-9	-	TRBJ2-3	-	CARRELADTQYF	TGTGCCAGACGGGAGTTGGCAGATACGCAGTATTTT
TRBV15	TRBD1	TRBJ1-5	many	CATSVQQGAGQPQHF	TGTGCCACCAGCGTACAACAGGGGGCAGGTCAGCCCCAGCATTTT
TRBV5-1	-	TRBJ2-7	-	CASSLTAGWEQYF	TGCGCCAGCAGCTTGACCGCGGGTTGGGAGCAGTACTTC
TRBV30	-	TRBJ2-6	many	CAWSYGAGANVLTF	TGTGCCTGGAGCTATGGGGCCGGGGCCAACGTCCTGACTTTC
TRBV7-9	-	TRBJ2-6	many	CASSLGQLSGANVLTF	TGTGCCAGCAGCCTCGGACAGCTCTCTGGGGCCAACGTCCTGACTTTC
TRBV19	-	TRBJ2-4	few	CASRSRGGAKNIQYF	TGTGCCAGTAGATCTAGGGGAGGTGCCAAAAACATTCAGTACTTC
TRBV6-1	-	TRBJ1-4	many	CASRPSGVEKLFF	TGTGCCAGCAGGCCTTCAGGGGTGGAAAAACTGTTTTTT
TRBV10-3	-	TRBJ1-4	many	CAISELAGNEKLFF	TGTGCCATCAGTGAGCTGGCAGGGAATGAAAAACTGTTTTTT
TRBV29-1	-	TRBJ1-1	many	CSVAGTRVTNTEAFF	TGCAGCGTTGCCGGGACAAGGGTCACGAACACTGAAGCTTTCTTT
TRBV6-5	TRBD2	TRBJ2-5	-	CASSSPGLAGAPTQYF	TGTGCCAGCAGTTCCCCGGGACTAGCGGGGGCCCCAACCCAGTACTTC
TRBV27	TRBD2	TRBJ2-3	many	CASTTPRLADGTDTQYF	TGTGCCAGCACAACCCCGAGACTAGCGGACGGCACAGATACGCAGTATTTT
TRBV18	TRBD1	TRBJ1-5	many	CASSPGAGGSNQPQHF	TGTGCCAGCTCACCAGGGGCAGGGGGAAGCAATCAGCCCCAGCATTTT
TRBV28	TRBD1	TRBJ1-2	few	CASSNRGSYGYTF	TGTGCCAGCAGTAACAGGGGGAGTTATGGCTACACCTTC
TRBV29-1	-	TRBJ2-5	many	CSVEVQETQYF	TGCAGCGTTGAAGTCCAAGAGACCCAGTACTTC
TRBV20-1	TRBD1	TRBJ2-6	many	CSARGPPGQGAGSGANVLTF	TGCAGTGCTAGAGGCCCCCCCGGACAGGGGGCTGGCTCTGGGGCCAACGTCCTGACTTTC
TRBV9	-	TRBJ2-7	-	CASSVGNGPSYEQYF	TGTGCCAGCAGCGTAGGCAACGGACCCTCCTACGAGCAGTACTTC
TRBV10-3	TRBD1	TRBJ1-1	many	CAISGGQGRMNTEAFF	TGTGCCATCAGTGGGGGACAGGGACGCATGAACACTGAAGCTTTCTTT
TRBV4-1	-	TRBJ2-3	few	CASLGTQRGTDTQYF	TGCGCCAGCTTGGGGACTCAACGGGGCACAGATACGCAGTATTTT
TRBV20-1	-	TRBJ2-1	few	CSARRTITYNEQFF	TGCAGTGCTAGGCGGACAATCACCTACAATGAGCAGTTCTTC
TRBV6-1	-	TRBJ1-5	many	CASSAFDGDYQPQHF	TGTGCCAGCAGTGCCTTTGACGGAGACTATCAGCCCCAGCATTTT
TRBV5-1	-	TRBJ2-1	-	CASSPLGAGEQFF	TGCGCCAGCAGCCCCCTGGGGGCTGGTGAGCAGTTCTTC
TRBV20-1	-	TRBJ1-2	-	CSASSGSYGYTF	TGCAGTGCTAGCTCGGGCTCTTATGGCTACACCTTC
TRBV7-3	TRBD1	TRBJ2-1	many	CASSLKVEGANEQFF	TGTGCCAGCAGCTTAAAGGTTGAGGGGGCGAATGAGCAGTTCTTC
TRBV24-1	-	TRBJ1-5	many	CATAGESYQPQHF	TGTGCCACCGCCGGGGAGTCTTATCAGCCCCAGCATTTT
TRBV7-3	-	TRBJ2-5	many	CASSLTHLEGETQYF	TGTGCCAGCAGCTTAACTCACTTGGAGGGAGAGACCCAGTACTTC
TRBV7-2	-	TRBJ1-2	many	CASSPAGRDYGYTF	TGTGCCAGCAGCCCTGCCGGCAGGGACTATGGCTACACCTTC
TRBV27	-	TRBJ1-1	few	CASSGGGEAFF	TGTGCCAGCAGTGGGGGGGGGGAAGCTTTCTTT
TRBV7-8	TRBD2	TRBJ2-7	many	CASSLALASGTYEQYF	TGTGCCAGCAGCTTAGCGTTGGCTAGCGGGACCTACGAGCAGTACTTC
TRBV7-9	-	TRBJ1-2	-	CASSFGHDGYTF	TGTGCCAGCAGCTTCGGACACGATGGCTACACCTTC
TRBV6-1	-	TRBJ1-2	many	CASSPGLINYGYTF	TGTGCCAGCTCACCGGGTCTCATTAACTATGGCTACACCTTC
TRBV6-5	-	TRBJ1-1	many	CASSYSSQSVAFF	TGTGCCAGCAGTTACTCAAGCCAATCGGTAGCTTTCTTT
TRBV2	-	TRBJ2-7	few	CASSGSRQGSYEQYF	TGTGCCAGCAGCGGGAGCCGACAGGGATCCTACGAGCAGTACTTC
TRBV5-6	-	TRBJ1-1	few	CASNPGAGGTEAFF	TGTGCCAGCAACCCGGGGGCAGGAGGGACTGAAGCTTTCTTT
TRBV29-1	-	TRBJ1-1	few	CSVGRDTEAFF	TGCAGCGTTGGGAGGGACACTGAAGCTTTCTTT
TRBV5-6	-	TRBJ1-4	many	CASSLSDLGGEKLFF	TGTGCCAGCAGTCTTTCTGACCTGGGAGGTGAAAAACTGTTTTTT
TRBV7-2	-	TRBJ1-2	few	CASSPRGGAGYTF	TGTGCCAGCAGCCCACGAGGGGGAGCCGGCTACACCTTC
TRBV6-1	-	TRBJ2-7	-	CASSPGKGATFYEQYF	TGTGCCAGCAGCCCCGGGAAAGGTGCAACCTTCTACGAGCAGTACTTC
TRBV10-3	-	TRBJ1-2	many	CAISESAGNYGYTF	TGTGCCATCAGTGAGTCAGCAGGGAACTATGGCTACACCTTC
TRBV7-2	-	TRBJ1-1	many	CASNFHRDTEAFF	TGTGCCAGCAACTTCCACAGGGACACTGAAGCTTTCTTT